This TCR beta chain was profiled in a study of radiotherapy plus CTLA-4 blockade in lung cancer. The method was immunoSEQ multiplex PCR; TCRdb's version includes in-frame clones alone and lacks a portion of them. The sample carries roughly 50,000 clones, about 88% recorded once. Treatment of patients with chemo-refractory metastatic non-small-cell lung cancer consisted of focal radiation plus CTLA-4 blockade with ipilimumab. The table lists this clone with a few counts. No antigen is known for it. Per germline, CDR1 LNHNV and CDR2 YYDKDF (reference sequence). The CDR3 totals 14 residues. Deletions cut 0 bases from V and 8 bases from J, with 13 bases between. General study results and limits: Blood saw expansion of tumor-derived TCR clones after radiotherapy plus ipilimumab. The best predictor of response was reported to be early blood T cell clone dynamics, with interferon-beta.

Sequencing was performed on peripheral blood, taken from a patient treated with radiotherapy plus ipilimumab. The source is a human donor with non-small cell lung cancer whose response to radiotherapy plus ipilimumab could not be evaluated. V is TRBV15 and J is TRBJ1-1, with D possibly matching TRBD1 (6 bases). The CDR3 region is CATSRDLSDREAFF. The CDR3 nucleotides read TGTGCCACCAGCAGAGACCTATCGGACAGAGAAGCTTTCTTT.